This TCR beta chain was recovered during a study of T cell repertoires in aging, cancer and after chemotherapy. The wider study: Donor ages fell into six groups from 30 or younger up to 70 or older. Paired samples before and after chemotherapy came from chronic lymphocytic leukemia patients on fludarabine- or bendamustine-based regimens. The full dataset contained around 10 million TCR reads.

Study-wide points: Healthy donors lost TCR diversity with age mainly through richness, cancer patients through richness and evenness.

About this clonotype itself: The antigen remains undetermined.

TCR beta rearrangements were amplified from peripheral blood genomic DNA. A mixed TRB-A/B primer pool amplified rearranged TRB by multiplex touch-down PCR. TCRdb reprocessed the multiplex PCR reads via MiXCR and lists one record per CDR3 protein. The table lists several thousand distinct CDR3 sequences, about two fifths of them singletons. This CDR3 contains 14 residues. Losses at the gene ends were 6 bases for V and 6 bases for J; bases not matched to a gene: 3. CDR1 and CDR2 from the germline V gene are MNHEY and SMNVEV (reference sequence). The rearrangement links TRBV27 to TRBJ2-2; 11 nucleotides align to TRBD1. The material sequenced was blood. The TCR was taken from a human donor with a blood cancer. This chain's CDR3 is CASSQDRGPGELFF. CDR3 bases: TGTGCCAGCAGCCAGGACAGGGGGCCCGGGGAGCTGTTTTTT.